The 30 T cell receptor beta chains below were found in one sample sequenced in a study of T cell responses to AZD1222 COVID-19 vaccine. Method: immunoSEQ multiplex PCR; TCRdb's copy keeps in-frame clones and lacks some. Of about 110,000 clones in the sample, more than 75% are singletons; the top ten hold roughly 1.3%. The source material was peripheral blood, sampled on day 0 of AZD1222 vaccination. These receptor sequences come from an adult in good health.

V and J are TRBV2 and TRBJ2-6, with TRBD1 identical over 9 bases. CDR1 is SNHLY, CDR2 FYNNEI, per germline. CDR3 length equals 15 residues. After removal of 8 bases from V and 2 bases from J, the junction contained 4 bases not matched to a gene. The CDR3 DNA is TGTGCCAGCGGGACAGGGCAGGCTGGGGCCAACGTCCTGACTTTC. Protein sequence: CASGTGQAGANVLTF.

This rearrangement joins TRBV5-1 to TRBJ2-2, with 7 positions matching TRBD1. The CDR3 has 16 residues. The V gene end was trimmed by 4 bases and the J gene end by 4 bases; junction bases not matched to a gene: 10. Per germline, CDR1 SGHRS and CDR2 YFSETQ. CDR3 loop: CASSGGQRTFTGELFF. CDR3 nucleotide sequence: TGCGCCAGCAGCGGGGGACAGCGTACTTTCACCGGGGAGCTGTTTTTT.

CDR3 DNA: TGTGCCAGCAGCTCTTTCCTCCAAGAGACCCAGTACTTC. Its translation: CASSSFLQETQYF. The rearrangement uses TRBV12-3 or TRBV12-4 and TRBJ2-5, with D unclear. CDR3 size: 13 residues. V lost 6 bases to trimming and J lost 1 base, with 9 bases between them.

The V call is TRBV19, the J call TRBJ2-7; a weak D match, TRBD1 (6 bases). The CDR3 has 14 amino acids. With 9 bases removed from V and 5 bases from J, the gap between germline ends came to 20 bases. The germline CDR1 and CDR2 sequences are LNHDA and SQIVND (reference sequence). In DNA, the CDR3 is TGTGCCAGCTCAAGAACAGGGTACGAGAACGAGCAGTACTTC. It specifies CASSRTGYENEQYF.

The V call is TRBV7-9, the J call TRBJ2-5, with 9 nucleotides matching TRBD1. With 1 base clipped from V and 8 bases from J, the junction kept 8 bases outside the gene matches. The CDR3 runs 15 residues. Germline CDR1 reads SEHNR; CDR2 reads FQNEAQ (reference sequence). The DNA of the CDR3 is TGTGCCAGCAGCTTAGTAGGGTTGGACAGGGGAACCCAGTACTTC. Its protein product is CASSLVGLDRGTQYF.

V gene TRBV5-8 combines with J gene TRBJ2-2; D may be TRBD2 (5 bases). The CDR3 is 14 residues long. Germline V gene data show CDR1 as SGHTS and CDR2 as YDEGEE. Trimming cost V 7 bases and J 4 bases, with 14 bases left between them. DNA for the CDR3: TGTGCCAGCCTCCGGAGAGGGTCCACCGGGGAGCTGTTTTTT. This gives the protein CASLRRGSTGELFF.

This chain joins TRBV5-6 and TRBJ1-2, with D tentatively TRBD1 (5 bases). Trimming took off 0 bases at V and 0 bases at J, with 15 bases between the two ends. Germline V gene lookup returns CDR1 SGHDT and CDR2 YYEEEE. The CDR3 has 17 amino acids. As DNA, the CDR3 is TGTGCCAGCAGCTTGGCGGAGCGGACACGGGCTAACTATGGCTACACCTTC. Amino acids: CASSLAERTRANYGYTF.

V and J are TRBV10-3 and TRBJ2-5; 7 positions match TRBD1. The CDR3 totals 15 residues. Germline assignment: CDR1 ENHRY and CDR2 SYGVKD. The V segment lost 5 bases and the J segment 5 bases; nucleotides outside the gene matches: 11. The DNA for the CDR3 is TGTGCCATCAGTCTGACAGGGTCGGGATCGGAGACCCAGTACTTC. Residues: CAISLTGSGSETQYF.

The chain recombines TRBV6-5 with TRBJ2-7; the D is unclear. Germline V gene data show CDR1 as MNHEY and CDR2 as SVGAGI. The CDR3 contains 11 residues. The V end was cut by 4 bases, the J end by 6 bases, with 7 bases between. The CDR3 DNA reads as TGTGCCAGCAGTTCCCATACCGAGCAGTACTTC. Amino acids: CASSSHTEQYF.

This clone was found once. The chain recombines TRBV10-3 with TRBJ2-1; D unresolved. The ends were cut back, 3 bases at V and 6 bases at J, with 9 bases in the middle. The CDR3 runs 13 residues. Germline V CDR1 and CDR2: ENHRY, SYGVKD. The CDR3 reads CAISDEAGNEQFF. DNA for the CDR3: TGTGCCATCAGTGATGAGGCAGGCAATGAGCAGTTCTTC.

V usage is TRBV6-5 and J usage is TRBJ2-7; D may be TRBD1 (6 bases). The germline V gene has CDR1 MNHEY and CDR2 SVGAGI. This CDR3 is 14 amino acids long. Trimming stripped 5 bases from V and 5 bases from J, with 16 bases between. As DNA, the CDR3 is TGTGCCAGCAGTCTGCGGAAGGGGGTCAACGAGCAGTACTTC. Encoded protein: CASSLRKGVNEQYF.

The chain combines TRBV5-6 with TRBJ1-2, with D maybe TRBD1 (6 bases). Germline CDR1 SGHDT, CDR2 YYEEEE. The CDR3 length is 14 residues. With 1 base removed from V and 11 bases from J, the gap between germline ends came to 18 bases. The CDR3 DNA reads as TGTGCCAGCAGCTTGACCAGGGGCCCCCTTGGGTACACCTTC. Translation gives CASSLTRGPLGYTF.

Comment on this clone: Additional DNA sequences in this sample encode the identical CDR3. The V gene is TRBV4-3, the J gene TRBJ1-5; 8 bases are shared with TRBD1. CDR3 length equals 14 residues. V gave up 4 bases and J gave up 3 bases; unmatched junction bases: 2. Germline CDR1 LGHNA, CDR2 YSLEER. The CDR3 DNA reads TGCGCCAGCAGCCTGGGACAGGACAATCAGCCCCAGCATTTT. As protein: CASSLGQDNQPQHF.

The chain has TRBV5-1 and TRBJ2-7, with TRBD1 as a possible D gene (5 bases). CDR1 is SGHRS, CDR2 YFSETQ, per germline. V gave up 1 base and J gave up 2 bases, with 10 bases separating them. The CDR3 is made up of 14 amino acids. The DNA of the CDR3 is TGCGCCAGCAGCTTGCAGGGCCCACCCTACGAGCAGTACTTC. Translating it yields CASSLQGPPYEQYF.

V and J are TRBV19 and TRBJ1-5; D not certain. Germline V gene data show CDR1 as LNHDA and CDR2 as SQIVND (reference sequence). The CDR3 covers 12 residues. The V end lost 7 bases, the J end lost 9 bases, and 13 bases lay between the germline ends. CDR3 protein: CASIPPAGPQHF. CDR3 coding DNA: TGTGCCAGTATCCCTCCCGCTGGGCCCCAGCATTTT. The complete variable domain, with remaining parts taken from reference TRBV19 and TRBJ1-5, reads DGGITQSPKYLFRKEGQNVTLSCEQNLNHDAMYWYRQDPGQGLRLIYYSQIVNDFQKGDIAEGYSVSREKKESFPLTVTSAQKNPTAFYLCASIPPAGPQHFGDGTRLSIL.

The chain is built from TRBV6-2 or TRBV6-3 and TRBJ1-5; D perhaps matches TRBD1 (5 bases). Trimming removed 2 bases from V and 7 bases from J, with 18 bases in between. Germline CDR1 is MNHEY and CDR2 is SVGEGT. There are 16 residues in the CDR3. In DNA form, the CDR3 reads TGTGCCAGCAGTTACGCATTGTCAGGGTTCGGGCAGCCCCAGCATTTT. Protein sequence: CASSYALSGFGQPQHF.

This clone was recorded only once. The rearrangement links TRBV3-1 (or the pseudogene TRBV3-2) to TRBJ2-1; 8 bases are shared with TRBD1. J lost 15 bases, V lost 1 base, and 5 bases had no gene match. Germline V gene sequence: CDR1 LGHDT, CDR2 YNNKEL (reference sequence). CDR3 size: 12 residues. The CDR3 DNA is TGTGCCAGCAGCCAAGGTGGCAGGGGGCCGTTCTTC. Translation: CASSQGGRGPFF.

The chain links TRBV4-1 to TRBJ1-3; D remains ambiguous. CDR1 and CDR2 from the germline V gene are MGHRA and YSYEKL. The V gene lost 2 bases and the J gene lost 0 bases, with 11 bases spanning the gap. The CDR3 extends over 16 amino acids. This CDR3 is CASSQYGFFSGNTIYF. CDR3 sequence (DNA): TGCGCCAGCAGCCAATACGGGTTTTTCTCTGGAAACACCATATATTTT.

The V call is TRBV25-1, the J call TRBJ1-2; D not resolved. V was clipped by 0 bases and J by 1 base, with 9 bases between them. Germline-derived CDR1 and CDR2 are MGHDK and SYGVNS. This CDR3 region has 15 residues. The CDR3 loop reads CASSEYYTDNYGYTF. Written as DNA, the CDR3 is TGTGCCAGCAGTGAATATTATACAGATAACTATGGCTACACCTTC.

The chain employs TRBV7-9 and TRBJ1-4; D uncertain. Germline V CDR1 and CDR2: SEHNR, FQNEAQ (reference sequence). V was pared by 2 bases and J by 0 bases, with 4 bases between. The CDR3 runs to 14 residues. The CDR3 DNA sequence: TGTGCCAGCAGCTTATCTGCAACTAATGAAAAACTGTTTTTT. This encodes CASSLSATNEKLFF.

Turning to this clone: Compared with germline, one end of the junction differs, possibly owing to a read error. The CDR3 DNA follows: TGTGCCAGCAGTTCCCGGGGAGGGAGCTATGACTACACCTTC. Its protein is CASSSRGGSYDYTF. The chain employs TRBV28 and TRBJ1-2; D unclear. Per germline, CDR1 MDHEN and CDR2 SYDVKM. This CDR3 has 14 amino acids.

The rearrangement joins TRBV6-5 to TRBJ2-3, with 9 bases lining up with TRBD2. J gave up 9 bases and V 3 bases, and 10 bases lay outside the gene matches. CDR1 MNHEY and CDR2 SVGAGI come from the germline V gene. This CDR3 region has 15 residues. CDR3 region: CASSYRAGGDWTQYF. The DNA for the CDR3 is TGTGCCAGCAGTTATCGAGCGGGGGGCGATTGGACGCAGTATTTT.

The chain combines TRBV6-1 with TRBJ1-5; D unclear. There are 15 residues in the CDR3. The ends were cut back, 3 bases at V and 2 bases at J, with 11 bases in the middle. Looked up from germline, CDR1 is MNHNS and CDR2 is SASEGT. The CDR3 nucleotides read TGTGCCAGCAGTGAGAATGAGGGAGGCAATCAGCCCCAGCATTTT. Translating it yields CASSENEGGNQPQHF.

The chain is built from TRBV6-5 and TRBJ1-6; D might be TRBD1 (5 bases). With 2 bases removed from V and 7 bases from J, the gap between germline ends came to 12 bases. The germline V gene encodes CDR1 MNHEY and CDR2 SVGAGI. This CDR3 spans 15 amino acids. This CDR3 reads CASSYGGFLNSPLHF. Here the CDR3 DNA reads TGTGCCAGCAGTTACGGGGGTTTTTTGAATTCACCCCTCCACTTT.

This rearrangement joins TRBV19 to TRBJ1-2; TRBD1 might be the D (5 bases). The CDR3 spans 14 residues. V was shortened by 5 bases and J by 5 bases, with 15 bases between the two germline ends. In germline, CDR1 is LNHDA, CDR2 SQIVND (reference sequence). The CDR3 sequence is CASSPPAGWYGYTF. Here the CDR3 DNA reads TGTGCCAGTAGTCCTCCGGCAGGGTGGTATGGCTACACCTTC.

This rearrangement joins TRBV30 to TRBJ2-2, with D hard to call. The V end was cut by 5 bases, the J end by 0 bases, with 13 bases between. This CDR3 is 15 amino acids long. The germline V gene has CDR1 GTSNPN and CDR2 SVGIG (reference sequence). In DNA, the CDR3 is TGTGCCTGGGTGGGGTACGACGCGAACACCGGGGAGCTGTTTTTT. This sequence encodes CAWVGYDANTGELFF. Full variable domain (missing parts from reference TRBV30 and TRBJ2-2): SQTIHQWPATLVQPVGSPLSLECTVEGTSNPNLYWYRQAAGRGLQLLFYSVGIGQISSEVPQNLSASRPQDRQFILSSKKLLLSDSGFYLCAWVGYDANTGELFFGEGSRLTVL.

The chain has TRBV11-3 and TRBJ1-1; no clear D gene. This CDR3 is built from 13 residues. Trimming removed 1 base at V and 4 bases at J, with 7 bases between. The germline V gene encodes CDR1 SGHNT and CDR2 YENEEA. The CDR3 here is CASSLGVGTEAFF. DNA for the CDR3: TGTGCCAGCAGCTTAGGTGTAGGCACTGAAGCTTTCTTT.

The CDR3 protein is CASTDREAFF. CDR3 DNA sequence: TGTGCCAGCACCGACAGAGAAGCTTTCTTT. This rearrangement joins TRBV21-1 to TRBJ1-1; the table calls TRBD1, which could not be checked here. TRBV21-1 is tagged as a pseudogene. CDR3 size: 10 residues.

V gene TRBV7-9 combines with J gene TRBJ1-6; TRBD1 matches 7 bases. In germline, CDR1 is SEHNR, CDR2 FQNEAQ (reference sequence). Unmatched junction bases numbered 12, after V lost 5 bases and J lost 8 bases. The CDR3 loop spans 16 amino acids. For the CDR3, the DNA is TGTGCCAGCAGCCCCATCCTGACAGGGCGCGATTCACCCCTCCACTTT. Its protein product is CASSPILTGRDSPLHF.

The chain couples TRBV2 to TRBJ2-1; a weak D match, TRBD2 (5 bases). V lost 3 bases, J lost 0 bases, and 12 bases lay in between. Germline V gene sequence: CDR1 SNHLY, CDR2 FYNNEI. The CDR3 runs to 16 residues. CDR3 amino acids: CASSDSAGSSYNEQFF. Written as DNA, the CDR3 is TGTGCCAGCAGTGACTCTGCGGGCAGCTCCTACAATGAGCAGTTCTTC.